This record concerns one T cell receptor (beta chain) sequence. Its matching antigen is unknown. Healthy bone marrow donors made up the donors. The data were obtained in a study of cytomegalovirus exposure and HLA in healthy donors. Study-wide results and caveats: Specificity of a few CMV-associated chains for CMV antigens was verified in vitro.

In the PCR, 60 Vbeta and 13 Jbeta primers were used. Data came from immunoSEQ multiplex PCR; TCRdb stores just in-frame clones and leaves some out. The sample records roughly 150,000 clones, roughly 77% being singletons. The source material was PBMCs. This TCR was recovered from a man between 18 and 29 years old in good health and CMV-seropositive.

The CDR3 sequence is CASSEVDYGYTF. The CDR3 bases are TGTGCCAGCAGTGAAGTCGACTATGGCTACACCTTC. This sequence joins TRBV2 and TRBJ1-2; no definite D call. V lost 1 base, J lost 3 bases, and 3 bases lay in between. CDR1 and CDR2 (germline): SNHLY, FYNNEI. This CDR3 region has 12 residues.